The 17 T cell receptor beta chains reported below all come from one sample, sequenced in a study of vaccination effects on CD4 cells after COVID-19. With the ViraFEST assay, the study expanded antigen-specific CD4+ T cells using viral peptide pools, then sequenced them. Cultured cells yielded isolated CD4+ T cells after less than 11 days. In the vaccine recipients, nucleocapsid antibodies were negative and there was no prior SARS-CoV-2 infection. Sequenced by immunoSEQ multiplex PCR; TCRdb stores in-frame clones only, minus some. The sample contains 20,000 to 25,000 clones, approximately 70% of which appear only once. Antigens of these TCRs are unknown. The sequencing here drew on CD4+ T cells from PBMCs cultured with HCoV-NL63 spike peptides, taken before COVID-19 vaccination. The receptors originated from a human donor who received a COVID-19 vaccine.

The gene calls are TRBV6-2 or TRBV6-3 and TRBJ1-5; a possible D gene is TRBD1 (6 bases). Trimming removed 1 base from V and 5 bases from J, with 18 bases in between. CDR3 size: 17 residues. Looked up from germline, CDR1 is MNHEY and CDR2 is SVGEGT. The DNA for the CDR3 is TGTGCCAGCAGTTACTTGCAGGGGCGAGGTTTCGATCAGCCCCAGCATTTT. This sequence encodes CASSYLQGRGFDQPQHF.

The chain combines TRBV6-5 with TRBJ1-3, with D possibly TRBD1 on 6 matching bases. This CDR3 spans 14 amino acids. The V end was cut by 7 bases, the J end by 1 base, with 11 bases between. In germline, CDR1 is MNHEY, CDR2 SVGAGI. The CDR3 DNA follows: TGTGCCAGCACTATGACAGGATCTGGAAACACCATATATTTT. Residues: CASTMTGSGNTIYF.

J is TRBJ2-7 and V is TRBV5-1; tentatively, D is TRBD1 (6 bases). The CDR3 is made up of 15 amino acids. V lost 4 bases, J lost 0 bases, and 14 bases lay in between. CDR1 SGHRS and CDR2 YFSETQ come from the germline V gene. The CDR3 nucleotides are TGCGCCAGCAGCCCCGGGACAAAGGTCTCCTACGAGCAGTACTTC. Encoded protein: CASSPGTKVSYEQYF.

The chain recombines TRBV2 with TRBJ1-5; 9 nucleotides align to TRBD1. Germline lookup yields CDR1 SNHLY and CDR2 FYNNEI. The CDR3 runs to 15 residues. With 1 base clipped from V and 7 bases from J, the junction kept 5 bases outside the gene matches. The CDR3: CASSEDRDRDQPQHF. The CDR3 DNA follows: TGTGCCAGCAGTGAAGACCGGGACAGGGACCAGCCCCAGCATTTT. The full variable domain, rest sourced from reference TRBV2 and TRBJ1-5, is EPEVTQTPSHQVTQMGQEVILRCVPISNHLYFYWYRQILGQKVEFLVSFYNNEISEKSEIFDDQFSVERPDGSNFTLKIRSTKLEDSAMYFCASSEDRDRDQPQHFGDGTRLSIL.

CDR3 coding DNA: TGTGCCAGCAGCCAAGATGGTCCCAGAGAGACCCAGTACTTC. Translation: CASSQDGPRETQYF. J is TRBJ2-5 and V is TRBV3-1 (or the pseudogene TRBV3-2); no firm D call. The CDR3 runs 14 residues. Germline-derived CDR1 and CDR2 are LGHDT and YNNKEL (reference sequence). Trimming left V 0 bases short and J 4 bases short, with 9 bases between.

CDR3 protein: CASSSGGGSYYGYTF. In DNA form, the CDR3 reads TGTGCCAGCAGTTCGGGAGGGGGCTCGTATTATGGCTACACCTTC. The chain carries TRBV6-5 and TRBJ1-2; 7 bases are shared with TRBD1. The CDR3 spans 15 residues. Germline trimming cut 4 bases from V and 5 bases from J; bases unmatched to any gene: 10. The germline gives CDR1 MNHEY, CDR2 SVGAGI.

This clone showed up just once. The V call is TRBV5-6, the J call TRBJ2-1; the D gene could be TRBD1 or TRBD2 (5 bases each). CDR1 SGHDT and CDR2 YYEEEE come from the germline V gene. V dropped 2 bases and J dropped 1 base, with 16 bases sitting between them. The CDR3 runs to 17 residues. CDR3 nucleotides: TGTGCCAGCAGCTTTTGGGGGAGTCTTTCATCCTACAATGAGCAGTTCTTC. Protein sequence: CASSFWGSLSSYNEQFF.

The chain couples TRBV10-2 to TRBJ2-5; 11 bases line up with TRBD2. The V gene's germline CDR1 is WSHSY and CDR2 SAAADI. After removal of 7 bases from V and 5 bases from J, the junction contained 3 bases not matched to a gene. The CDR3 runs 13 residues. The CDR3 sequence is CASKLAGVETQYF. Here the CDR3 DNA reads TGCGCCAGCAAACTAGCGGGGGTGGAGACCCAGTACTTC.

The chain links TRBV5-1 to TRBJ2-3; the D gene is possibly TRBD2 (6 bases). Germline V CDR1 and CDR2: SGHRS, YFSETQ. This CDR3 region has 16 residues. Trimming pared 0 bases from V and 1 base from J, leaving 12 bases between. In DNA form, the CDR3 reads TGCGCCAGCAGCTTGGGTGGGGGGTACGGCACAGATACGCAGTATTTT. Encoded protein: CASSLGGGYGTDTQYF. Using reference TRBV5-1 and TRBJ2-3 for the parts outside the CDR3, the full variable domain is KAGVTQTPRYLIKTRGQQVTLSCSPISGHRSVSWYQQTPGQGLQFLFEYFSETQRNKGNFPGRFSGRQFSNSRSEMNVSTLELGDSALYLCASSLGGGYGTDTQYFGPGTRLTVL.

This chain connects TRBV7-9 to TRBJ2-7; no clear D gene. CDR1 and CDR2 (germline): SEHNR, FQNEAQ (reference sequence). The CDR3 length is 14 residues. Trimming stripped 4 bases from V and 5 bases from J, with 15 bases between. The CDR3 sequence: CASSSLDQWDEQYF. In nucleotides, the CDR3 is TGTGCCAGCAGCTCCCTTGACCAGTGGGACGAGCAGTACTTC.

A few counts support this clone. This chain links TRBV21-1 with TRBJ1-1. TRBV21-1 is designated a pseudogene. This CDR3 is built from 14 residues. The CDR3 coding sequence is TGTGCCAGCAGCAAAGGCCAGGGGGGGACTGAAGCTTTCTTT. As protein: CASSKGQGGTEAFF.

CDR3 in amino acids: CASSLAELAREQYF. CDR3 DNA: TGCGCCAGCAGCTTGGCCGAATTAGCGCGGGAGCAGTACTTC. V and J are TRBV5-1 and TRBJ2-7, with TRBD2 as a possible D gene (5 bases). Trimming shortened V by 0 bases and J by 7 bases, and 14 bases separated the two germline ends. The CDR3 is made up of 14 amino acids. Germline lookup yields CDR1 SGHRS and CDR2 YFSETQ.

This clone has a handful of counts. V gene TRBV29-1 combines with J gene TRBJ2-2, with a possible D match to TRBD1 (5 bases). This CDR3 region has 14 residues. Germline assignment: CDR1 SQVTM and CDR2 ANQGSEA. V gave up 4 bases and J gave up 5 bases, with 14 bases separating them. CDR3: CSVGTGAGTGELFF. The CDR3 bases are TGCAGCGTTGGAACAGGTGCCGGAACCGGGGAGCTGTTTTTT.

V usage is TRBV19 and J usage is TRBJ1-2; tentatively, D is TRBD1 (5 bases). The V and J ends lost 6 bases and 3 bases respectively, with 5 bases between them. In germline, CDR1 is LNHDA, CDR2 SQIVND (reference sequence). The CDR3 covers 11 residues. The CDR3 bases are TGTGCCAGTAGACAGGACTATGGCTACACCTTC. Translation gives CASRQDYGYTF.

The J gene is TRBJ1-2, the V gene TRBV5-1, with D perhaps TRBD1 (5 bases). This CDR3 is built from 17 residues. The germline V and J ends were trimmed by 4 bases and 4 bases, with 23 bases remaining between them. The germline V gene encodes CDR1 SGHRS and CDR2 YFSETQ. CDR3 sequence (DNA): TGCGCCAGCAGCCTAAACCCTAGCAGGGTCGCACTCTATGGCTACACCTTC. It specifies CASSLNPSRVALYGYTF.

Only one count was recorded for this clone. The chain uses TRBV2 and TRBJ2-3; 10 nucleotides line up with TRBD2. The V segment lost 6 bases and the J segment 3 bases; nucleotides outside the gene matches: 6. This CDR3 region has 15 residues. Germline CDR1 is SNHLY and CDR2 is FYNNEI. The CDR3 DNA follows: TGTGCCAGCAGGCCAGCGGGGGGGCCGACAGATACGCAGTATTTT. Its protein product is CASRPAGGPTDTQYF.

This clone appeared a single time. The chain carries TRBV19 and TRBJ2-2; no reliable D call. Germline V gives CDR1 LNHDA, CDR2 SQIVND (reference sequence). This CDR3 has 16 residues. Trimming left V 4 bases short and J 0 bases short, with 12 bases between. The CDR3 protein is CASSTQLYTNTGELFF. The CDR3 coding sequence is TGTGCCAGTAGTACGCAGTTATATACGAACACCGGGGAGCTGTTTTTT. The whole variable domain, filled in from reference TRBV19 and TRBJ2-2, reads DGGITQSPKYLFRKEGQNVTLSCEQNLNHDAMYWYRQDPGQGLRLIYYSQIVNDFQKGDIAEGYSVSREKKESFPLTVTSAQKNPTAFYLCASSTQLYTNTGELFFGEGSRLTVL.